In its sample, the clone carrying this T cell receptor beta chain was seen a few times. Its antigen is unidentified. TCRdb re-called the 5' RACE reads with MiXCR, one entry per CDR3 protein. The sample has 1,800,000 or so distinct CDR3 sequences, more than 30% seen once. This specimen comes from a study of identical twins. Study conclusions and caveats: The same donors were not followed; conclusions instead depended on cross-sectional statistical analysis. Zero-insertion analyses could be partly confounded by invariant MAIT and iNKT cells.

The J segment lost 5 bases and the V segment lost 0 bases, leaving 4 bases of the junction unmatched. Germline CDR1 SGHTA, CDR2 FQGNSA. The CDR3 has 16 residues. This chain joins TRBV7-2 and TRBJ2-1, with 10 bases identical to TRBD2. The sequencing input was cord blood. The sequence came from a newborn girl in good health. The CDR3 reads CASSLAASGSNNEQFF. DNA for the CDR3: TGTGCCAGCAGCTTAGCGGCTAGCGGGAGTAACAATGAGCAGTTCTTC.